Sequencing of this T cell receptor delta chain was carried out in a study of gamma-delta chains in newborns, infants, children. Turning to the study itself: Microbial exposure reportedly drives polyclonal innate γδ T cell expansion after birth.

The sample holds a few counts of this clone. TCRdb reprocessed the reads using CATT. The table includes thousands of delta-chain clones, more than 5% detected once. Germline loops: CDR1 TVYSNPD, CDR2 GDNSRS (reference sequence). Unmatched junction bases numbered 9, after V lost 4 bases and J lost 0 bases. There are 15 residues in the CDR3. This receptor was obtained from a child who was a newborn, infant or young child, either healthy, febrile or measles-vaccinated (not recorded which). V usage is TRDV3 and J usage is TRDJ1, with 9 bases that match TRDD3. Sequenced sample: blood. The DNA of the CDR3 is TGTGCCTACGGCTGGGGATACGAATACACCGATAAACTCATCTTT. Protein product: CAYGWGYEYTDKLIF.